Below, 31 T cell receptor beta chains from the same sample are listed, as sequenced in a study of tumor-infiltrating lymphocytes in primary liver carcinoma. From about 0.45 ug total RNA, TCR beta cDNA was generated with a primer in the constant region. Library construction for TCR beta comprised three nested multiplex PCR rounds performed with slightly modified ARM-PCR. Investigators reported that the first two PCR rounds, at 10 cycles each, used TRBV1-TRBV30 forward primers with a C-beta reverse primer. TCRdb reprocessed the multiplex PCR reads via MiXCR and lists one record per CDR3 protein. The sample has approximately 300,000 distinct CDR3 sequences, 65% seen once. Extraction also yielded germline DNA, while blood RNA was obtained from unsorted whole blood. Sequencing input: peripheral blood. The receptors come from a man in his forties with primary liver carcinoma and hepatitis B virus infection.

This clonotype has a count of ten or more. V usage is TRBV6-6 and J usage is TRBJ2-2; D possibly uses TRBD1 or TRBD2 (6 bases each). V was trimmed by 7 bases and J by 0 bases, leaving 9 bases between them. Germline CDR1 MNHNY, CDR2 SVGAGI (reference sequence). The CDR3 length is 14 residues. The CDR3 sequence: CASIGGPNTGELFF. CDR3 nucleotide sequence: TGTGCCAGCATTGGGGGGCCGAACACCGGGGAGCTGTTTTTT.

This clonotype was observed a handful of times. The chain uses TRBV12-3 or TRBV12-4 and TRBJ2-1; D is ambiguous. V was trimmed by 3 bases and J by 7 bases, leaving 10 bases between them. This CDR3 has 13 amino acids. Here the CDR3 reads CASSLMIPNEQFF. The CDR3 DNA sequence: TGTGCCAGCAGTTTGATGATCCCTAATGAGCAGTTCTTC.

This chain connects TRBV6-6 to TRBJ2-1, with D perhaps matching TRBD1 or TRBD2 (5 bases each). Germline V gene lookup returns CDR1 MNHNY and CDR2 SVGAGI (reference sequence). The CDR3 contains 15 residues. Between the trimmed V and J ends, which lost 5 bases and 9 bases, there was a span of 20 bases. CDR3 DNA: TGTGCCAGCAGTCCCAGGGAAGCGGAAGTTTTTGAGCAGTTCTTC. Protein sequence: CASSPREAEVFEQFF.

This clonotype was observed a few times. A much larger clone is a single base away; this may be a read error. V usage is TRBV12-3 or TRBV12-4 and J usage is TRBJ2-5; unclear D gene. This CDR3 region has 12 residues. Here the CDR3 reads CVSSFTPETQYF. The DNA of the CDR3 is TGTGTCAGCAGTTTCACACCCGAGACCCAGTACTTC.

With regard to this clonotype: Given a much more abundant clone one base away, this may be a read error. V and J are TRBV5-4 and TRBJ2-7; 7 nucleotides agree with TRBD2. Germline loops: CDR1 SGHNT, CDR2 YYREEE (reference sequence). There are 15 residues in the CDR3. CDR3 sequence: CASSLYRDYSCEQYF. CDR3 nucleotide sequence: TGTGCCAGCAGCCTATACCGGGACTACTCCTGCGAGCAGTACTTC.

This clonotype was seen ten or more times. The chain has TRBV6-6 and TRBJ2-2; D not certain. Trimming took off 6 bases at V and 3 bases at J, with 8 bases between the two ends. Germline V gene lookup returns CDR1 MNHNY and CDR2 SVGAGI (reference sequence). CDR3 length: 13 residues. CDR3 nucleotide sequence: TGTGCCAGCAGACAACAACACACCGGGGAGCTGTTTTTT. Protein sequence: CASRQQHTGELFF.

In regard to this clonotype: A read error may be the cause here, since a much bigger clone is one base away. The chain has TRBV12-3 or TRBV12-4 and TRBJ1-6; D unclear. This CDR3 has 14 residues. CDR3 sequence: CASSLMNSNSPRHF. CDR3 DNA: TGTGCCAGCAGTTTAATGAACAGCAATTCACCCCGCCACTTT.

Comment on this clonotype: One end of the junction is discordant with germline, which a read error may explain. The chain links TRBV29-1 to TRBJ2-1; possible D gene TRBD2, 5 bases. This CDR3 has 13 residues. Germline V gives CDR1 SQVTM, CDR2 ANQGSEA. This CDR3 reads CNVPGLVVGEQLF. DNA of the CDR3: TGCAATGTACCGGGATTAGTGGTAGGTGAGCAGCTCTTC.

Points on this clonotype: A much larger clone lies one base from this, so it may be a read error. J is TRBJ2-7 and V is TRBV12-3 or TRBV12-4, with 9 bases fitting TRBD2. The CDR3 is made up of 13 amino acids. The V and J ends lost 3 bases and 10 bases, in that order; junction bases with no gene match: 7. CDR3 in amino acids: CASSFNAGGPQYF. CDR3 DNA sequence: TGTGCCAGCAGTTTTAATGCGGGAGGGCCTCAGTACTTC.

The sample holds many counts of this clonotype. The chain employs TRBV14 and TRBJ2-5; 8 nucleotides match TRBD2. Germline values: CDR1 SGHDN, CDR2 FVKESK. The junction had 14 bases not matched to a gene; V was cut back by 4 bases and J by 13 bases. The CDR3 extends over 14 amino acids. CDR3 in DNA: TGTGCCAGCAGCCTAAATACCGGGACTAGTCCCGCGTACTTC. Residues: CASSLNTGTSPAYF. Looking up the rest from reference TRBV14 and TRBJ2-5 gives the full variable domain: EAGVTQFPSHSVIEKGQTVTLRCDPISGHDNLYWYRRVMGKEIKFLLHFVKESKQDESGMPNNRFLAERTGGTYSTLKVQPAELEDSGVYFCASSLNTGTSPAYFGPGTRLLVL.

Regarding this clonotype: The CDR3 ends on some other residue instead of the conserved phenylalanine or tryptophan, so this is likely a read error. The genes are TRBV6-6 and TRBJ2-7; tentative D call: TRBD2 (5 bases). CDR3 length: 14 amino acids. Germline V gives CDR1 MNHNY, CDR2 SVGAGI (reference sequence). V lost 7 bases and J 6 bases, leaving 19 bases between the germline ends. CDR3 bases: TGTGCCAGCAAAAGGGAGTGGGAGTGGGGCGAGCAGTACCTC. It yields the protein CASKREWEWGEQYL.

Regarding this clonotype: The junction shows a germline mismatch at one end, possibly a read error. The chain combines TRBV4-1 with TRBJ2-7, with D maybe TRBD2 (7 bases). The germline CDR1 and CDR2 sequences are MGHRA and YSYEKL. This CDR3 contains 15 residues. The CDR3, as DNA: TGCGCCATCAGCCAAGAGGGGGGGCAGGGGTACGAGCAGTACTTC. Encoded protein: CAISQEGGQGYEQYF.

The rearrangement links TRBV5-1 to TRBJ2-1, with D perhaps matching TRBD1 (6 bases). The germline V and J ends were trimmed by 2 bases and 5 bases, with 11 bases remaining between them. This CDR3 has 14 residues. Looked up from germline, CDR1 is SGHRS and CDR2 is YFSETQ. The CDR3, as DNA: TGCGCCAGCAGCTTAATAGGGGACAACAATGAGCAGTTCTTC. Translated: CASSLIGDNNEQFF.

Details on this clonotype: With a much larger clone just one base away, this may be a read error. The V gene is TRBV6-2 or TRBV6-3, the J gene TRBJ1-5, with 10 nucleotides matching TRBD1. This CDR3 has 18 amino acids. Germline CDR1 is MNHEY and CDR2 is SVGEGT. V gave up 7 bases and J gave up 2 bases; unmatched junction bases: 14. The CDR3 DNA sequence: TGTGCCAGCAATTATCGACAGGGGGCGACGGGGCGCAATCAGCCCCAGCATTTT. As protein: CASNYRQGATGRNQPQHF.

In this sample, this clonotype turned up many times. The chain combines TRBV5-4 with TRBJ2-3; D unclear. The germline V gene has CDR1 SGHNT and CDR2 YYREEE (reference sequence). The CDR3 loop spans 13 amino acids. Deletions cut 0 bases from V and 5 bases from J, with 7 bases between. CDR3 nucleotide sequence: TGTGCCAGCAGCTTGGTCTTCGAAGATACGCAGTATTTT. Its translation is CASSLVFEDTQYF.

The CDR3 region has the DNA TGTGCCAGCAGTCCCGGGGGGGCAACTACGCAGTATTTT. Translated, it gives CASSPGGATTQYF. This chain links TRBV6-2 or TRBV6-3 with TRBJ2-3; 8 bases line up with TRBD2. Germline CDR1 is MNHEY and CDR2 is SVGEGT. This CDR3 spans 13 amino acids. V gave up 5 bases and J gave up 8 bases; unmatched junction bases: 6.

The chain combines TRBV7-9 with TRBJ2-3, with D unclear. The V end lost 1 base, the J end lost 14 bases, and 13 bases lay between the germline ends. Germline V gene lookup returns CDR1 SEHNR and CDR2 FQNEAQ (reference sequence). The CDR3 runs to 12 residues. CDR3 protein: CASSLVGPTAYF. DNA of the CDR3: TGTGCCAGCAGCTTAGTAGGACCGACGGCGTATTTT.

This clonotype was counted once. A junction boundary mismatches the germline segment, possibly from a read error. The V call is TRBV29-1, the J call TRBJ1-1; the match to TRBD1 covers 9 bases. CDR1 is SQVTM and CDR2 is ANQGSEA in the germline V gene. CDR3 length: 15 residues. The CDR3 nucleotides read TGCAGTGGTACAGGGGGCTGGGGGATGAACACTGAAGCTTCCTTT. The encoded protein is CSGTGGWGMNTEASF.

This clonotype appeared a single time. Sequence at one end of the junction differs from germline and may be a read error. The chain joins TRBV11-2 to TRBJ2-7, with D perhaps TRBD2 (5 bases). Per germline, CDR1 SGHAT and CDR2 FQNNGV. The CDR3 covers 16 residues. As DNA, the CDR3 is TGTGCCAGCAGCTATACTGTAGTGGGAGCCTCCTACGGGCAGTACTTC. Protein sequence: CASSYTVVGASYGQYF.

The chain employs TRBV30 and TRBJ2-5, with D perhaps matching TRBD1 (6 bases). V gave up 0 bases and J gave up 4 bases, with 9 bases separating them. Per germline, CDR1 GTSNPN and CDR2 SVGIG (reference sequence). The CDR3 extends over 13 amino acids. The CDR3 sequence: CAWSVTGRETQYF. CDR3 DNA: TGTGCCTGGAGTGTGACAGGACGAGAGACCCAGTACTTC.

Of note for this clonotype: The junction does not match germline at one end; this may be a read error. This chain connects TRBV11-1 to TRBJ2-2, with 8 bases lining up with TRBD1. The CDR3 has 18 amino acids. Germline-derived CDR1 and CDR2 are SGHAT and FQDESV (reference sequence). CDR3 protein: CANSLSLSLAGGTGELFF. In DNA, the CDR3 is TGTGCCAACAGCTTAAGTCTTTCTCTGGCAGGGGGCACCGGGGAACTGTTTTTT.

The gene calls are TRBV5-5 and TRBJ2-1; D ambiguous. V was clipped by 0 bases and J by 9 bases, with 7 bases between them. The CDR3 sequence is 12 residues long. Germline lookup yields CDR1 SGHKS and CDR2 YYEKEE (reference sequence). CDR3 amino acids: CASSLGATEQFF. In DNA, the CDR3 is TGTGCCAGCAGCTTGGGGGCGACTGAGCAGTTCTTC.

In this sample, this clonotype turned up many times. V usage is TRBV29-1 and J usage is TRBJ2-3; D remains ambiguous. With 3 bases removed from V and 6 bases from J, the gap between germline ends came to 7 bases. Germline V CDR1 and CDR2: SQVTM, ANQGSEA. This CDR3 region has 11 residues. The CDR3 DNA sequence: TGCAGCGTTGAGGCGCCGGATACGCAGTATTTT. Residues: CSVEAPDTQYF.

This clonotype was seen at least ten times. The chain employs TRBV4-2 and TRBJ2-6; D is undetermined. Per germline, CDR1 LGHNA and CDR2 YNFKEQ. The ends were cut back, 0 bases at V and 0 bases at J, with 6 bases in the middle. This CDR3 is 16 amino acids long. CDR3 sequence reads: CASSQDPHSGANVLTF. CDR3 DNA: TGTGCCAGCAGCCAAGATCCCCACTCTGGGGCCAACGTCCTGACTTTC.

This clonotype was seen many times. The J gene is TRBJ2-2, the V gene TRBV29-1, with 7 bases matching TRBD1. The V segment lost 8 bases and the J segment 0 bases; nucleotides outside the gene matches: 6. In germline, CDR1 is SQVTM, CDR2 ANQGSEA. There are 14 residues in the CDR3. CDR3 residues: CSSTGVSNTGELFF. DNA of the CDR3: TGCAGCTCAACAGGGGTATCGAACACCGGGGAGCTGTTTTTT.

A word on this clonotype: A clone one base away is much larger, so this may be a read error. Here the CDR3 omits its conserved ending phenylalanine or tryptophan, so a read error is the likely source. This sequence joins TRBV7-8 and TRBJ1-2, with a tentative D call TRBD1 (5 bases). This CDR3 has 16 amino acids. Trimming cost V 5 bases and J 8 bases, with 24 bases left between them. The V gene's germline CDR1 is SGHVS and CDR2 FQNEAQ. The CDR3 sequence is CASSRLLFGTAGGYTY. The CDR3 DNA sequence: TGTGCCAGCAGCCGGCTACTTTTCGGGACGGCGGGAGGCTACACCTAC.

Comment on this clonotype: Possible read error: a much larger clone is one base away. J is TRBJ2-7 and V is TRBV11-2, with TRBD2 matching over 12 bases. The germline V gene encodes CDR1 SGHAT and CDR2 FQNNGV. The CDR3 has 15 amino acids. The CDR3 protein is CASSPASGRAYEHYF. The DNA for the CDR3 is TGTGCCAGCAGTCCCGCTAGCGGGAGGGCCTACGAGCATTACTTC.

In DNA, the CDR3 is TGTGCCAGCAGTGAACAGGGGTCAGATCAGTACTTC. Translated, it gives CASSEQGSDQYF. The chain has TRBV6-1 and TRBJ2-7; TRBD1 might be the D (6 bases). The CDR3 has 12 amino acids. The V end was cut by 2 bases, the J end by 10 bases, with 12 bases between. Looked up from germline, CDR1 is MNHNS and CDR2 is SASEGT.

In regard to this clonotype: A much larger clone is a single base away; this may be a read error. The chain has TRBV12-3 or TRBV12-4 and TRBJ2-5; D ambiguous. The V end was cut by 4 bases, the J end by 3 bases, with 9 bases between. This CDR3 spans 13 amino acids. In nucleotides, the CDR3 is TGTGCCAGCAGTTCCTACAGAAAAGAGACCCAGTACTTC. Its translation is CASSSYRKETQYF.

The CDR3 spells CSAQRGRDYNEQFF. CDR3 nucleotides: TGCAGTGCCCAGCGGGGGAGGGACTACAATGAGCAGTTCTTC. The chain couples TRBV20-1 to TRBJ2-1; 8 bases are shared with TRBD2. V lost 6 bases and J lost 3; bases outside the gene matches: 7. In germline, CDR1 is DFQATT, CDR2 SNEGSKA (reference sequence). This CDR3 has 14 amino acids.

A note on this clonotype: This clone may be a read error of a much larger clone one base away. The CDR3 DNA sequence: TGCGCCAGCTGCCAAGACCCTAGCGGGAGTTCTGCAGATACGCAGTATTTT. Protein: CASCQDPSGSSADTQYF. The J gene is TRBJ2-3, the V gene TRBV4-1; 10 nucleotides agree with TRBD2. Germline CDR1 MGHRA, CDR2 YSYEKL. This CDR3 has 17 amino acids.